This T cell receptor (beta chain) was sequenced for a study of T cell changes during pregnancy in multiple sclerosis (dated by TCRdb to between 2019 and 2020). About the study as a whole: In women with multiple sclerosis, the researchers looked at how the T cell repertoire shifted as pregnancy progressed.

According to the germline V gene, CDR1 reads SGHRS and CDR2 reads YFSETQ. CDR3 length: 15 amino acids, cysteine to phenylalanine. The entry retains the CDR3 DNA only, 45 bases that are in frame from base 1. Trimming accounts for 2 bases at V and 0 bases at J, while the number of junction bases matched to no gene is 3. To note about this clone: What this receptor recognizes is not known. The record has no base qualities; no much larger clone is one base away.

Receptor libraries were prepared by the immunoSEQ multiplex PCR assay. The table was pulled from immuneACCESS by TCRdb, which kept in-frame rearrangements only. Such tables lose some clones; where checked, under half of the loss comes from unresolved V genes, and the rest has no known cause. Here the sample has some 40,000 clones; roughly 89% occur a single time. Under 0.65% of the sample goes to the ten largest clones. This TCR came from a female donor with multiple sclerosis, enrolled in a pregnancy study. This material consisted of CD4+ T cells from peripheral blood mononuclear cells, taken in the first trimester of pregnancy. Recombination linked TRBV5-1 to TRBJ1-1; TRBD1 lines up with 8 middle nucleotides. The nucleotide sequence is given as TGCGCCAGCAGCTTTTCGACAGGGGTGAACACTGAAGCTTTCTTT. Its translation reads: CASSFSTGVNTEAFF.